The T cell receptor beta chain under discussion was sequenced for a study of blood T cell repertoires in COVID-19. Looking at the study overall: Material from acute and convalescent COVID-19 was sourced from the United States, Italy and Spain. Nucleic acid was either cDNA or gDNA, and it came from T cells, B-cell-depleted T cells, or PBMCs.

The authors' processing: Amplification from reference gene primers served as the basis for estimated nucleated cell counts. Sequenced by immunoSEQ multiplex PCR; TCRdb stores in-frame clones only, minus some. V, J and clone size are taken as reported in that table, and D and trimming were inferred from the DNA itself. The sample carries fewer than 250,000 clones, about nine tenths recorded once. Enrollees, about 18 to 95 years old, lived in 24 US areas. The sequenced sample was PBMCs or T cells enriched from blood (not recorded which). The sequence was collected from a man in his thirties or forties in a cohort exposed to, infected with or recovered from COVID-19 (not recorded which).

CDR3 amino acids: CASSLARVAPYEQYF. The CDR3 nucleotides read TGTGCCAGCAGCTTAGCACGGGTGGCCCCCTACGAGCAGTACTTC. This sequence joins TRBV11-2 and TRBJ2-7, with D uncertain. The CDR3 extends over 15 amino acids. Trimming removed 1 base from V and 2 bases from J, with 12 bases in between. Per germline, CDR1 SGHAT and CDR2 FQNNGV.